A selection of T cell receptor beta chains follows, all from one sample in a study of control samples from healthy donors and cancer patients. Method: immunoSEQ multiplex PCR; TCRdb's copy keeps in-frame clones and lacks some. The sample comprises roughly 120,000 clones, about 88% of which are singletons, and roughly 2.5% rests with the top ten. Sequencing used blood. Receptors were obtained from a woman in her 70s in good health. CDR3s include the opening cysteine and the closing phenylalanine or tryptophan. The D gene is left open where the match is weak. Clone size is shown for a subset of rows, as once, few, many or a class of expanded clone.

TGTGCCAGCAGCTTAGAGGACAGGGGGCCATTGCCCCAGCATTTT CASSLEDRGPLPQHF TRBD1 TRBJ1-5 TRBV7-2 . 15
TGTGCCATCAGTGACAGCGGGGGGTCGAGGGAGCAGTTCTTC CAISDSGGSREQFF TRBD2 TRBJ2-1 TRBV10-3 . 14
TGTGCCAGCAGTTACGATATGGACAGGGGGGGAAGTTCACCCCTCCACTTT CASSYDMDRGGSSPLHF TRBD1 TRBJ1-6 TRBV6-2/TRBV6-3 . 17
TGTGCCACCAGTGACCCTGGGACTGAAGAGACCCAGTACTTC CATSDPGTEETQYF . TRBJ2-5 TRBV24-1 . 14
TGTGCCAGTATCCCAGGGGTAGCAGGGTATAGCAATCAGCCCCAGCATTTT CASIPGVAGYSNQPQHF . TRBJ1-5 TRBV19 . 17
TGTGCCAGCAGTTACTCTGGTGGCTCTGGAAACACCATATATTTT CASSYSGGSGNTIYF . TRBJ1-3 TRBV6-6 . 15
TGTGCCAGCAGTGATAGGACTGGATACAATGAGCAGTTCTTC CASSDRTGYNEQFF . TRBJ2-1 TRBV2 . 14
TGTGCCAGCAGCTTGACAACACAGGGGGCTCAAACTGAAGCTTTCTTT CASSLTTQGAQTEAFF TRBD1 TRBJ1-1 TRBV5-5 . 16
TGTGCCAGCAGCTTGCTTCTAACAGTGAACACTGAAGCTTTCTTT CASSLLLTVNTEAFF . TRBJ1-1 TRBV5-6 . 15
TGTGCCATCAGTGAGTTCACAGAAGGCTACACCTTC CAISEFTEGYTF . TRBJ1-2 TRBV10-3 . 12
TGTGCCAGCAGCTTAGGACAGGGGAGCACTGAAGCTTTCTTT CASSLGQGSTEAFF TRBD1 TRBJ1-1 TRBV11-2 . 14
TGTGCCAGCAGTGAAGGGGTCGGTGGCCTGACTTTC CASSEGVGGLTF . TRBJ2-6 TRBV2 . 12
TGCGCCAGCAGCTTGGATGAGACCCAGTACTTC CASSLDETQYF . TRBJ2-5 TRBV5-1 . 11
TGTGCCAGCAGCGCGGACAGGGGCCTTGGGGGCTACACCTTC CASSADRGLGGYTF TRBD1 TRBJ1-2 TRBV9 few 14
TGTGCCAGCAGCTTAGCGTTAAGGGTGTCTCCCGGGGAGCTGTTTTTT CASSLALRVSPGELFF . TRBJ2-2 TRBV7-8 . 16
TGTGCCAGCAGCTTAAAACGTTCGGAGTGGGGCACAGATACGCAGTATTTT CASSLKRSEWGTDTQYF . TRBJ2-3 TRBV7-2 few 17
TGTGCCAGCAGCCCTTACGGCGGGGGCTATGGCTACACCTTC CASSPYGGGYGYTF . TRBJ1-2 TRBV25-1 . 14
TGTGCCAGCAGCCCAACAGGGAGGTCAGGAGATACGCAGTATTTT CASSPTGRSGDTQYF . TRBJ2-3 TRBV7-8 . 15
TGTGCCAGCAGTCTGGGAGGTTCTAATTCACCCCTCCACTTT CASSLGGSNSPLHF . TRBJ1-6 TRBV27 few 14
TGTGCCAGCAGAGACGGGACTTCAAACTATGGCTACACCTTC CASRDGTSNYGYTF . TRBJ1-2 TRBV6-5 few 14
TGCGCCAGCAGCCAGCCTCTTCAGGGGCGTGCCGGGGAGCTGTTTTTT CASSQPLQGRAGELFF . TRBJ2-2 TRBV4-1 . 16
TGTGCCAGCAGTGAGGCCCACCCGGGTACCGGGGAGCTGTTTTTT CASSEAHPGTGELFF . TRBJ2-2 TRBV2 . 15
TGTGCCAGCTCACCTGCCGGGGAGACCCAGTACTTC CASSPAGETQYF . TRBJ2-5 TRBV18 . 12
TGCGCCAGCAGCACAGGGGCCAGGGATACGCAGTATTTT CASSTGARDTQYF TRBD1 TRBJ2-3 TRBV10-1 . 13
TGTGCCAGCAGCCGTGGACAGCTGAACAATGAGCAGTTCTTC CASSRGQLNNEQFF . TRBJ2-1 TRBV3-1/TRBV3-2 . 14
TGTGCCAGCAGGATGGGCTTGGGTGAAGCTTTCTTT CASRMGLGEAFF . TRBJ1-1 TRBV28 . 12
TGTGCCAGCAGCCAGCCCGGGACAGGGGTTGAAGCTTTCTTT CASSQPGTGVEAFF TRBD1 TRBJ1-1 TRBV3-1/TRBV3-2 . 14
TGTGCCAGCAGTGAGGGGGCATTCCCCGCCTACGAGCAGTACTTC CASSEGAFPAYEQYF . TRBJ2-7 TRBV2 . 15
TGTGCCAGCAGCCAAGAAGGGCACAGGGCTGGAAACACCATATATTTT CASSQEGHRAGNTIYF . TRBJ1-3 TRBV4-2 . 16
TGTGCCAGTAGTCCCCAGGGGGCCCAGGAGCAGTACTTC CASSPQGAQEQYF TRBD1 TRBJ2-7 TRBV19 . 13
TGCGCCAGCAGCGTGGACGTGGGCACCGGGGAGCTGTTTTTT CASSVDVGTGELFF . TRBJ2-2 TRBV5-1 . 14
TGCGCCAGCAGGGACCCTAGCGGGGGAGATACGCAGTATTTT CASRDPSGGDTQYF TRBD2 TRBJ2-3 TRBV5-1 . 14
TGCGCCAGCAGCTTGGGGGATCGGCAGGGAGGCCAGCCCCAGCATTTT CASSLGDRQGGQPQHF . TRBJ1-5 TRBV5-1 once 16
TGTGCCAGCAGCTCGAACCCCCCGGGCAATGAGCAGTTCTTC CASSSNPPGNEQFF . TRBJ2-1 TRBV11-2 . 14
TGCGCCAGCAATCAAGAAGGGTTATTGAACACTGAAGCTTTCTTT CASNQEGLLNTEAFF . TRBJ1-1 TRBV4-1 . 15
TGTGCCAGCAGTGAGGGACGTATCGGCGAGCAGTACTTC CASSEGRIGEQYF . TRBJ2-7 TRBV25-1 . 13
TGTGCCAGCAGCCAGGGGCCATACCGGGAAAAACTGTTTTTT CASSQGPYREKLFF . TRBJ1-4 TRBV2 . 14
TGTGCCAGCAGCTTAGGCGTCAGGGGGCAAGACTATGGCTACACCTTC CASSLGVRGQDYGYTF TRBD1 TRBJ1-2 TRBV7-9 few 16
TGTGCCAGTAGTATAACGGGGGGTGAGACCCAGTACTTC CASSITGGETQYF TRBD2 TRBJ2-5 TRBV19 . 13
TGTGCCAGCAGTGAGGCCGGGACCCTCTCACTCTCTGGGGCCAACGTCCTGACTTTC CASSEAGTLSLSGANVLTF . TRBJ2-6 TRBV2 few 19
TGTGCCAGCAGCGTACGGGCGGAAAAGGGGACGCAGTATTTT CASSVRAEKGTQYF . TRBJ2-3 TRBV9 . 14